The 17 T cell receptor beta chains reported below all come from one sample, sequenced in a study of cytomegalovirus exposure and HLA in healthy donors. A multiplex PCR was run with 60 Vbeta primers and 13 Jbeta primers. Clones were sequenced by immunoSEQ multiplex PCR, and TCRdb holds only the in-frame ones, with some missing. The profile covers 99,000 or so clones, with about 15% appearing a single time and around 0.83% taken by the ten largest. Input material: PBMCs. These receptors came from a female donor in good health and CMV-seronegative.

This clone has only a few counts. The CDR3 DNA reads TGTGCCTGGAGTGTCCTAGCGGGGGCTCGGGAGACCCAGTACTTC. It encodes CAWSVLAGARETQYF. V usage is TRBV30 and J usage is TRBJ2-5; 10 bases agree with TRBD2. CDR1 and CDR2 from the germline V gene are GTSNPN and SVGIG (reference sequence). V shed 0 bases and J 5 bases; nucleotides not matched to a gene: 6. The CDR3 length is 15 residues.

This clone has only a few counts. The V and J genes are TRBV6-1 and TRBJ2-1; 7 bases are a match to TRBD1. J lost 2 bases, V lost 3 bases, and 4 bases had no gene match. The CDR3 has 15 residues. Germline assignment: CDR1 MNHNS and CDR2 SASEGT. CDR3 region: CASSDFGTAYNEQFF. Here the CDR3 DNA reads TGTGCCAGCAGTGACTTCGGGACAGCCTACAATGAGCAGTTCTTC.

This chain joins TRBV5-4 and TRBJ2-1; possible D gene TRBD1, 6 bases. Germline CDR1 SGHNT, CDR2 YYREEE (reference sequence). The CDR3 has 14 residues. V was pared by 3 bases and J by 4 bases, with 11 bases between. CDR3: CASSSPTGYNEQFF. The CDR3 DNA reads as TGTGCCAGCAGCTCCCCAACAGGGTACAATGAGCAGTTCTTC.

The rearrangement uses TRBV28 and TRBJ1-3; D gene unclear. The CDR3 is 15 residues long. The V and J ends lost 1 base and 4 bases respectively, with 11 bases between them. From germline, CDR1 is MDHEN and CDR2 SYDVKM. CDR3 sequence (DNA): TGTGCCAGCAGTTTATTGCGGGTACCCGGAAACACCATATATTTT. Translated: CASSLLRVPGNTIYF.

The chain has TRBV30 and TRBJ2-5; 7 nucleotides line up with TRBD1. V was pared by 1 base and J by 4 bases, with 6 bases of the junction left unmatched. Germline values: CDR1 GTSNPN, CDR2 SVGIG (reference sequence). The CDR3 contains 14 residues. CDR3 protein: CAWSGGGSLETQYF. The CDR3 coding sequence is TGTGCCTGGAGTGGAGGGGGCAGCCTAGAGACCCAGTACTTC.

This chain joins TRBV19 and TRBJ1-4; D possibly corresponds to TRBD1 (5 bases). This CDR3 is 14 amino acids long. Germline CDR1 and CDR2: LNHDA and SQIVND (reference sequence). V shed 7 bases and J shed 0 bases, with 9 bases lying between them. CDR3: CASTPGATNEKLFF. The DNA for the CDR3 is TGTGCCAGTACCCCGGGGGCAACTAATGAAAAACTGTTTTTT.

The chain carries TRBV7-9 and TRBJ1-5; TRBD1 might be the D (6 bases). V was trimmed by 6 bases and J by 6 bases, leaving 18 bases between them. CDR3 length: 15 amino acids. Germline V lookup: CDR1 SEHNR, CDR2 FQNEAQ (reference sequence). The CDR3 nucleotides are TGTGCCAGCAGTTATAGTACAGGGCCGGCTCAGCCCCAGCATTTT. Amino acids: CASSYSTGPAQPQHF.

This clone was seen a few times. This sequence joins TRBV5-4 and TRBJ1-1; tentative D call: TRBD1 (5 bases). The CDR3 length is 15 residues. V was shortened by 5 bases and J by 1 base, with 15 bases between the two germline ends. CDR1 and CDR2 (germline): SGHNT, YYREEE (reference sequence). The CDR3 region has the DNA TGTGCCAGCAGTTTCGTACCGACAGCGAACACTGAAGCTTTCTTT. Protein product: CASSFVPTANTEAFF.

This clone has only a few counts. The V call is TRBV18, the J call TRBJ2-7; D not resolved. The germline CDR1 and CDR2 sequences are KGHSH and LQKENI. V was clipped by 2 bases and J by 0 bases, with 8 bases between them. This CDR3 comprises 14 residues. The CDR3 nucleotides are TGTGCCAGCTCACCATACAGTAGCTCCTACGAGCAGTACTTC. Translating it yields CASSPYSSSYEQYF.

A few counts support this clone. The rearrangement links TRBV4-1 to TRBJ1-1; TRBD1 aligns across 7 bases. Germline V CDR1 and CDR2: MGHRA, YSYEKL. The V gene end was trimmed by 10 bases and the J gene end by 0 bases; junction bases not matched to a gene: 8. The CDR3 totals 14 residues. CDR3 DNA sequence: TGCGCCACCCGGGACAGCTTAATGAACACTGAAGCTTTCTTT. Its protein product is CATRDSLMNTEAFF.

The J gene is TRBJ2-7, the V gene TRBV7-9, with D possibly matching TRBD1 (6 bases). The CDR3 runs to 13 residues. V lost 3 bases and J 5 bases, leaving 11 bases between the germline ends. Germline V gene lookup returns CDR1 SEHNR and CDR2 FQNEAQ (reference sequence). The CDR3 reads CASSFSGTNEQYF. CDR3 sequence (DNA): TGTGCCAGCAGCTTCTCCGGGACAAACGAGCAGTACTTC.

The sample holds a few counts of this clone. This chain's CDR3 is CASRTGINLHTEAFF. The CDR3 region has the DNA TGTGCCAGCAGGACGGGGATCAATCTGCACACTGAAGCTTTCTTT. The J gene is TRBJ1-1, the V gene TRBV27; D remains unclear. With 6 bases removed from V and 3 bases from J, the gap between germline ends came to 17 bases. This CDR3 spans 15 amino acids. The germline V gene has CDR1 MNHEY and CDR2 SMNVEV (reference sequence).

A few counts support this clone. The rearrangement uses TRBV7-2 and TRBJ1-3; TRBD1 is a possible D gene (6 bases). The CDR3 runs 16 residues. In germline, CDR1 is SGHTA, CDR2 FQGNSA. Deletions cut 0 bases from V and 0 bases from J, with 9 bases between. CDR3 DNA: TGTGCCAGCAGCTTAGCGGCCAGGGGCTCTGGAAACACCATATATTTT. It translates to CASSLAARGSGNTIYF.

With regard to this clone: A much larger clone lies one base from this, so it may be a read error. The chain couples TRBV5-4 to TRBJ2-5; the match to TRBD2 covers 10 bases. The DNA matches TRBJ2-7 better at its end, which makes the J call doubtful. Germline CDR1 and CDR2: SGHNT and YYREEE (reference sequence). The CDR3 extends over 15 amino acids. The CDR3 protein is CASSLRTSGSYEQYF. The CDR3 DNA follows: TGTGCCAGCAGCTTGAGGACTAGCGGCTCCTACGAGCAGTACTTC.

Only a few counts were recorded for this clone. V usage is TRBV12-5 and J usage is TRBJ1-2, with 7 bases identical to TRBD1. The CDR3 is 13 amino acids. The V gene end was trimmed by 2 bases and the J gene end by 7 bases; junction bases not matched to a gene: 4. Germline CDR1 LGHNT, CDR2 FRNRAP. The chain's CDR3 is CASGLSQGGGYTF. As DNA, the CDR3 is TGTGCTAGTGGTTTGAGTCAGGGGGGTGGCTACACCTTC.

This clone has a handful of counts. The chain couples TRBV19 to TRBJ1-2; D unclear. The CDR3 sequence is 19 residues long. V dropped 5 bases and J dropped 0 bases, with 25 bases sitting between them. Germline values: CDR1 LNHDA, CDR2 SQIVND (reference sequence). CDR3 amino acids: CASSLRTPGPEGANYGYTF. The DNA of the CDR3 is TGTGCCAGTAGTTTGCGCACTCCGGGTCCCGAGGGAGCTAACTATGGCTACACCTTC.

This clone was detected a few times. The rearrangement joins TRBV6-6 to TRBJ1-1, with D unresolved. Germline lookup yields CDR1 MNHNY and CDR2 SVGAGI (reference sequence). The CDR3 totals 15 residues. Trimming took 0 bases from V and 0 from J, leaving 8 bases between them. CDR3 sequence (DNA): TGTGCCAGCAGTTACTCTGGCAAGATGAACACTGAAGCTTTCTTT. Translating it yields CASSYSGKMNTEAFF.